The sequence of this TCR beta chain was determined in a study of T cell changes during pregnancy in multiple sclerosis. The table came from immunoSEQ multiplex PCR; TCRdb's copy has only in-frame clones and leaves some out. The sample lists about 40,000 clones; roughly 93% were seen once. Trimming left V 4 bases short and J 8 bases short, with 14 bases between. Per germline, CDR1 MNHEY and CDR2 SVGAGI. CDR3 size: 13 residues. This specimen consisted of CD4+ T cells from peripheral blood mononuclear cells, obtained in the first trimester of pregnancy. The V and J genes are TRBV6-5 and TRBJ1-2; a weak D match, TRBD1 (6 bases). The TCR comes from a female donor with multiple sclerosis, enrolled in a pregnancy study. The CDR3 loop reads CASSSLTGLGYTF. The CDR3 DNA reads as TGTGCCAGCAGTTCCCTCACAGGGTTAGGCTACACCTTC.